The rows below give T cell receptor beta chains drawn from one sample of a study of T cell responses to AZD1222 COVID-19 vaccine. This table comes from immunoSEQ multiplex PCR, and its TCRdb copy is limited to in-frame clones, with some not included. The sample includes more than 95,000 clones, about 87% of them seen just once. Material: peripheral blood, obtained on day 0 of AZD1222 vaccination. Every receptor here comes from an adult in good health. Both conserved end residues are part of each CDR3. The order of the fields is J gene, D gene, V gene, clone size, CDR3 DNA, CDR3 protein. D genes are given only for firm matches. The size field is filled for only some rows; it gives once, few, many or a size class.

TRBJ2-7	NA	TRBV2	NA	TGTGCCAGCAGTGAAGGTCTATCCCACTACGAGCAGTACTTC	CASSEGLSHYEQYF
TRBJ1-2	NA	TRBV27	NA	TGTGCCAGCAGTTTCTCCACAGGCTATGGCTACACCTTC	CASSFSTGYGYTF
TRBJ2-7	NA	TRBV21-1	few	TGTGCCAGCAGCCCCAGGCGCAGGGGGGACGAGCAGTACTTC	CASSPRRRGDEQYF
TRBJ2-4	NA	TRBV30	NA	TGTGCCTGGAGCGTACGGAGGCAGACAACCTCACTAGCCAAAAACATTCAGTACTTC	CAWSVRRQTTSLAKNIQYF
TRBJ1-1	NA	TRBV29-1	NA	TGCAGCGGGGGACAAAACACTGAAGCTTTCTTT	CSGGQNTEAFF
TRBJ1-4	NA	TRBV10-1	few	TGCGCCAGCGCCGACGGACGATCTAATGAAAAACTGTTTTTT	CASADGRSNEKLFF
TRBJ2-5	TRBD2	TRBV7-7	NA	TGTGCTAGCAGCGGACGCCTAGCGGGAGGGCCGGAGACCCAGTACTTC	CASSGRLAGGPETQYF
TRBJ2-7	NA	TRBV6-5	NA	TGTGCCAGCAGTCGAGTTTACGAGCAGTACTTC	CASSRVYEQYF
TRBJ2-3	NA	TRBV9	NA	TGTGCCAGCAGCGTATCTCAGAGTCAAGATACGCAGTATTTT	CASSVSQSQDTQYF
TRBJ1-1	TRBD1	TRBV30	NA	TGTGCCTATCGAACAGGGGGTAAAGCTTTCTTT	CAYRTGGKAFF
TRBJ1-1	NA	TRBV7-9	NA	TGTGCCAGCAGCTTAACGCCTGAAGCTTTCTTT	CASSLTPEAFF
TRBJ2-7	NA	TRBV9	NA	TGTGCCAGCAGCCTCTTCGCGGGCCCGCCGGACGAGCAGTACTTC	CASSLFAGPPDEQYF
TRBJ1-2	NA	TRBV3-1/TRBV3-2	NA	TGTGCCAGCAGCCAAGAGGTCCTATATGGCTACACCTTC	CASSQEVLYGYTF
TRBJ1-5	NA	TRBV12-2	NA	TGTGACAGGAGGGGGAGGGGGAAGAATCAGCCCCAGCATTTT	CDRRGRGKNQPQHF
TRBJ2-2	TRBD2	TRBV4-1	NA	TGCGCCAGCAGCCTAAGAGAAGTAGCGGGGGGAGGCACCGGGGAGCTGTTTTTT	CASSLREVAGGGTGELFF
TRBJ2-7	NA	TRBV27	few	TGTGCCAGCAGTTTACGGGCCGACAGCCTGAAACCCTACGAGCAGTACTTC	CASSLRADSLKPYEQYF
TRBJ1-5	NA	TRBV2	once	TGTGCCAGCAATGGGGGGAGGTGGCAGCCCCAGCATTTT	CASNGGRWQPQHF
TRBJ2-5	NA	TRBV5-8	NA	TGTGCCAGCAGCTTGGGAGGGGCCCCTGGAGAGACCCAGTACTTC	CASSLGGAPGETQYF
TRBJ2-7	NA	TRBV5-4	NA	TGTGCCAGCAGAAGGGACACGACCTACGAGCAGTACTTC	CASRRDTTYEQYF
TRBJ2-7	TRBD1	TRBV10-3	NA	TGTGCCATCAGGCCAGGGGGCGGCGAGCAGTACTTC	CAIRPGGGEQYF
TRBJ1-1	TRBD1	TRBV5-6	once	TGTGCCAGCAGCTTCTGGACAGGAACAGGGAACACTGAAGCTTTCTTT	CASSFWTGTGNTEAFF
TRBJ1-2	NA	TRBV9	once	TGTGCCAGCAGCGTAGCGGCCGGAGGGGACTATGGCTACACCTTC	CASSVAAGGDYGYTF
TRBJ1-2	NA	TRBV5-1	NA	TGCGCCAGCAGCTTGTCTTTAACAGAAGGGGGCTACACCTTC	CASSLSLTEGGYTF
TRBJ2-7	NA	TRBV6-2/TRBV6-3	NA	TGTGCCAGCAGTTTCGGGGTCGGGGGCAGAGACTACGAGCAGTACTTC	CASSFGVGGRDYEQYF
TRBJ2-1	TRBD2	TRBV7-3	NA	TGTGCCAGCAGCCCCGGTGGTAGCGGGACCTCCCAGTTCTTC	CASSPGGSGTSQFF